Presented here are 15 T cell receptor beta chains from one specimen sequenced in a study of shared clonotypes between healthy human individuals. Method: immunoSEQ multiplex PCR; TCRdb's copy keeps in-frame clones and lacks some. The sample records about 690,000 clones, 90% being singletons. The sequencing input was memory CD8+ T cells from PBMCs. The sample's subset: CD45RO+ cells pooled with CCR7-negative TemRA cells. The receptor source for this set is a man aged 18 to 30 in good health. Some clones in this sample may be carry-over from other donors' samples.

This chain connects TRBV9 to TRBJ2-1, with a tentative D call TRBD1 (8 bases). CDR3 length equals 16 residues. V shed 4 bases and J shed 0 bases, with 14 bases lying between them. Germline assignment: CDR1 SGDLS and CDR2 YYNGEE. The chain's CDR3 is CASSRGDRPSYNEQFF. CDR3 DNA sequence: TGTGCCAGCAGCCGGGGGGACAGGCCCTCCTACAATGAGCAGTTCTTC.

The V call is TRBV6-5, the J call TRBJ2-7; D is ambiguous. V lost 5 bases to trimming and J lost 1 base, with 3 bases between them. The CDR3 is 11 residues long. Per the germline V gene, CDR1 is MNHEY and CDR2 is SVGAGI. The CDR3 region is CASSTSYEQYF. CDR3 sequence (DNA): TGTGCCAGCAGTACGTCCTACGAGCAGTACTTC.

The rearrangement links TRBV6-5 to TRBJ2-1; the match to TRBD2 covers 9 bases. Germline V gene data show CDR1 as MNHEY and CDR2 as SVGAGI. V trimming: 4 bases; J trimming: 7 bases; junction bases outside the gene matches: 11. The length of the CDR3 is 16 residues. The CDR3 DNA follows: TGTGCCAGCAGTTCTAGCGCGGGAGGGCTTTCGAATGAGCAGTTCTTC. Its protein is CASSSSAGGLSNEQFF.

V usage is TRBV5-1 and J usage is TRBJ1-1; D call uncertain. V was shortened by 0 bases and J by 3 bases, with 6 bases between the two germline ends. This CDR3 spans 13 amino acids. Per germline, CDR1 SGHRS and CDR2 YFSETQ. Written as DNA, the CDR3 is TGCGCCAGCAGCTTGGCCAGGTACACTGAAGCTTTCTTT. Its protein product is CASSLARYTEAFF.

The CDR3 coding sequence is TGCGCCAGCAGCCCTAACCCCCGGGCCACAGGAGAGACCCAGTACTTC. As protein: CASSPNPRATGETQYF. This rearrangement joins TRBV5-1 to TRBJ2-5; perhaps TRBD1 as D (5 bases). The CDR3 is 16 amino acids. The germline CDR1 and CDR2 sequences are SGHRS and YFSETQ. Deletions cut 4 bases from V and 4 bases from J, with 20 bases between.

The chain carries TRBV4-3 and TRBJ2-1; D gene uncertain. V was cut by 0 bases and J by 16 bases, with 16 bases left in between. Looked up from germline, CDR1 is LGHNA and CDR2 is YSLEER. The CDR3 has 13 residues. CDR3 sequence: CASSQEPQAPQFF. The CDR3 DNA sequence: TGCGCCAGCAGCCAAGAACCACAAGCGCCGCAATTCTTC.

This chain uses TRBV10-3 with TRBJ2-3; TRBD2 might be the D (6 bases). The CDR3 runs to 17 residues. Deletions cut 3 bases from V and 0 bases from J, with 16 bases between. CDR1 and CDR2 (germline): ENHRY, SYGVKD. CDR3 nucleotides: TGTGCCATCAGTGATGTTTCGGCGGGGATCAGCACAGATACGCAGTATTTT. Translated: CAISDVSAGISTDTQYF.

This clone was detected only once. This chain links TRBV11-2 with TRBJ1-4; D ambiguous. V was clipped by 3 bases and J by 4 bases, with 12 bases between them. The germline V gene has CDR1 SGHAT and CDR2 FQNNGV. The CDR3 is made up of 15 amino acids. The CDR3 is CASSFGYALNEKLFF. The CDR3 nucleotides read TGTGCCAGCAGCTTCGGTTACGCTCTTAATGAAAAACTGTTTTTT.

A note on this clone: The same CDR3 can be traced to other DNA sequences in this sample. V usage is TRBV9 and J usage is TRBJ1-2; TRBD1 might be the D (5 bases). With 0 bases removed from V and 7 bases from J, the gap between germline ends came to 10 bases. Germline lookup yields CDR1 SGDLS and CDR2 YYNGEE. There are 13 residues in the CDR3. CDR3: CASSVGGPSGYTF. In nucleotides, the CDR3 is TGTGCCAGCAGCGTAGGGGGCCCAAGTGGCTACACCTTC.

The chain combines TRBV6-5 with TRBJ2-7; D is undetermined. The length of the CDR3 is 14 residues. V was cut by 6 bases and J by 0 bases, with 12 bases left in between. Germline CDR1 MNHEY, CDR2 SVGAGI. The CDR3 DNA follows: TGTGCCAGCAGCCTGACGGTAAGCTCCTACGAGCAGTACTTC. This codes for CASSLTVSSYEQYF.

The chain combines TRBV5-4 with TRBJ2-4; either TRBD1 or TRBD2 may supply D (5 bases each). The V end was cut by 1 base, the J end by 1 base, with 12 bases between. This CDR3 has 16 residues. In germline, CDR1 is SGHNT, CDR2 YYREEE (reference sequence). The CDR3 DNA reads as TGTGCCAGCAGCTTGAGGTACGAGGGGGCCAAAAACATTCAGTACTTC. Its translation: CASSLRYEGAKNIQYF.

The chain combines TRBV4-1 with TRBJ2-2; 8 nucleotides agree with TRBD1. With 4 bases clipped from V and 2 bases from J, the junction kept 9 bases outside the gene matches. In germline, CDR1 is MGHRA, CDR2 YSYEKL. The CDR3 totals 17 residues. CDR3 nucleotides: TGCGCCAGCAGCCCGATAGACAGGGGACTCAACACCGGGGAGCTGTTTTTT. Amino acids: CASSPIDRGLNTGELFF.

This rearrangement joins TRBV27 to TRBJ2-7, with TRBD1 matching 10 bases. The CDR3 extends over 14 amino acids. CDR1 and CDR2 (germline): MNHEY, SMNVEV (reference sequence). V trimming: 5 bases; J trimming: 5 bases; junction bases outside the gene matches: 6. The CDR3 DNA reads TGTGCCAGCAGTGCCGGGACAGGGGTCCACGAGCAGTACTTC. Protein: CASSAGTGVHEQYF.

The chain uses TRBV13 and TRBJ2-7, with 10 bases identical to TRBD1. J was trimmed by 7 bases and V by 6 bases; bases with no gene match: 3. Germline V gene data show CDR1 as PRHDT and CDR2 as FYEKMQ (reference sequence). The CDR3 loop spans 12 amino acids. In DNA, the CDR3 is TGTGCCAGCAGGGGGACAGGGGAAGAGCAGTACTTC. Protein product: CASRGTGEEQYF.

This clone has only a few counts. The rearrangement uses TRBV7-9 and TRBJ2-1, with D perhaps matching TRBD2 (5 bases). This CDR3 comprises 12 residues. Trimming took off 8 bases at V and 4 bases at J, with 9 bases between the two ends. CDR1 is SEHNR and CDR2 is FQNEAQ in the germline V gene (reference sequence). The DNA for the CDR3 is TGTGCCAGCGAGAGGGAGTACAATGAGCAGTTCTTC. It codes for CASEREYNEQFF.